One and the same sample provided the 14 T cell receptor beta chains below, sequenced in a study of blood T cell repertoires in COVID-19. Only in-frame clones appear in the TCRdb table, and some are missing; sequencing was by immunoSEQ multiplex PCR. The table includes about 69,000 clones, roughly 86% detected once. Sequenced sample: peripheral blood. Receptor source: a man in his forties with COVID-19, enrolled during active disease.

This chain connects TRBV2 to TRBJ1-5; the D gene is possibly TRBD1 (6 bases). Trimming stripped 4 bases from V and 3 bases from J, with 13 bases between. The CDR3 runs to 15 residues. Germline assignment: CDR1 SNHLY and CDR2 FYNNEI. CDR3 in amino acids: CASSVGGPLNQPQHF. The DNA of the CDR3 is TGTGCCAGCAGTGTGGGGGGGCCTCTCAATCAGCCCCAGCATTTT.

This chain connects TRBV13 to TRBJ1-5; D gene unclear. The CDR3 runs to 14 residues. V was shortened by 0 bases and J by 3 bases, with 6 bases between the two germline ends. Germline loops: CDR1 PRHDT, CDR2 FYEKMQ (reference sequence). CDR3 loop: CASSLGQNNQPQHF. Here the CDR3 DNA reads TGTGCCAGCAGCTTAGGACAGAACAATCAGCCCCAGCATTTT.

CDR3 nucleotide sequence: TGTGCCAGCAGTCCTAGCGGGGGCACAGATACGCAGTATTTT. It yields the protein CASSPSGGTDTQYF. The chain carries TRBV2 and TRBJ2-3; 9 nucleotides agree with TRBD2. With V trimmed by 5 bases and J by 1 base, 1 base remained unmatched. Germline lookup yields CDR1 SNHLY and CDR2 FYNNEI. The CDR3 runs to 14 residues.

The rearrangement joins TRBV12-5 to TRBJ1-5; D is undetermined. V lost 1 base, J lost 3 bases, and 7 bases lay in between. CDR1 LGHNT and CDR2 FRNRAP come from the germline V gene. The CDR3 has 14 residues. The CDR3 DNA is TGTGCTAGTGGTTTGGAATCTTTCAATCAGCCCCAGCATTTT. Its translation is CASGLESFNQPQHF.

The V call is TRBV5-1, the J call TRBJ2-2, with D perhaps matching TRBD2 (6 bases). Trimming left V 2 bases short and J 4 bases short, with 15 bases between. This CDR3 has 16 amino acids. Germline assignment: CDR1 SGHRS and CDR2 YFSETQ. CDR3 DNA sequence: TGCGCCAGCAGCTTCGGGGCGGGACCCTCCACCGGGGAGCTGTTTTTT. Its protein product is CASSFGAGPSTGELFF.

The gene calls are TRBV5-1 and TRBJ2-3; D gene unclear. CDR3 length: 14 amino acids. Trimming stripped 0 bases from V and 4 bases from J, with 9 bases between. Germline CDR1 reads SGHRS; CDR2 reads YFSETQ. CDR3 DNA sequence: TGCGCCAGCAGCTTGGAGAGCTCCTCAGATACGCAGTATTTT. Encoded protein: CASSLESSSDTQYF.

For this clone: The same CDR3 arises from other DNA sequences in this sample as well. The chain has TRBV18 and TRBJ1-2; 8 nucleotides align to TRBD1. Looked up from germline, CDR1 is KGHSH and CDR2 is LQKENI. This CDR3 spans 14 amino acids. With V trimmed by 6 bases and J by 3 bases, 6 bases remained unmatched. CDR3 amino acids: CASSPGQGDYGYTF. The CDR3 DNA sequence: TGTGCCAGCTCTCCAGGACAGGGTGACTATGGCTACACCTTC.

The chain carries TRBV10-3 and TRBJ2-5; no clear D. The germline V gene has CDR1 ENHRY and CDR2 SYGVKD. The CDR3 extends over 13 amino acids. The V gene lost 3 bases and the J gene lost 4 bases, with 9 bases spanning the gap. Here the CDR3 reads CAISEFERETQYF. In DNA, the CDR3 is TGTGCCATCAGTGAATTCGAGCGAGAGACCCAGTACTTC.

CDR3 sequence: CASSSQGTPGNEQFF. The CDR3 nucleotides read TGTGCCAGTAGTTCACAAGGCACCCCGGGGAATGAGCAGTTCTTC. J is TRBJ2-1 and V is TRBV19; D might be TRBD2 (5 bases). V dropped 5 bases and J dropped 7 bases, with 18 bases sitting between them. Germline V lookup: CDR1 LNHDA, CDR2 SQIVND (reference sequence). This CDR3 region has 15 residues.

CDR3 amino acids: CASELEETQYF. The CDR3, as DNA: TGTGCCAGCGAGCTAGAAGAGACCCAGTACTTC. The gene calls are TRBV2 and TRBJ2-5; D uncertain. The CDR3 is 11 residues long. CDR1 SNHLY and CDR2 FYNNEI come from the germline V gene. The germline V and J ends were trimmed by 8 bases and 3 bases, with 7 bases remaining between them.

The chain combines TRBV18 with TRBJ1-5; weak D call: TRBD1 (5 bases). The CDR3 runs 13 residues. CDR1 is KGHSH and CDR2 is LQKENI in the germline V gene. V was shortened by 4 bases and J by 4 bases, with 8 bases between the two germline ends. CDR3 sequence (DNA): TGTGCCAGCTCACAGACAGAAAATCAGCCCCAGCATTTT. Translated, it gives CASSQTENQPQHF. The whole variable domain, filled in from reference TRBV18 and TRBJ1-5, reads NAGVMQNPRHLVRRRGQEARLRCSPMKGHSHVYWYRQLPEEGLKFMVYLQKENIIDESGMPKERFSAEFPKEGPSILRIQQVVRGDSAAYFCASSQTENQPQHFGDGTRLSIL.

This chain connects TRBV20-1 to TRBJ1-5; 7 bases agree with TRBD1. The CDR3 covers 16 residues. V shed 3 bases and J 2 bases; nucleotides not matched to a gene: 10. Per germline, CDR1 DFQATT and CDR2 SNEGSKA (reference sequence). The CDR3: CSASSNTGVGNQPQHF. The DNA for the CDR3 is TGCAGTGCTAGTTCGAATACAGGGGTGGGCAATCAGCCCCAGCATTTT.

This rearrangement joins TRBV24-1 to TRBJ2-2; 7 bases are shared with TRBD2. The ends lost 4 bases at V and 1 base at J; junction bases unmatched: 11. The CDR3 is 18 residues long. Germline V gene data show CDR1 as KGHDR and CDR2 as SFDVKD. The CDR3 here is CATSDTGTTFQNTGELFF. The CDR3 region has the DNA TGTGCCACCAGTGACACCGGGACTACATTCCAGAACACCGGGGAGCTGTTTTTT.

This chain connects TRBV7-9 to TRBJ2-5; D gene unclear. Looked up from germline, CDR1 is SEHNR and CDR2 is FQNEAQ (reference sequence). The CDR3 length is 13 residues. Between the trimmed V and J ends, which lost 3 bases and 2 bases, there was a span of 7 bases. The CDR3 protein is CASSLYSQETQYF. The CDR3 region has the DNA TGTGCCAGCAGCTTGTACAGTCAAGAGACCCAGTACTTC.